This T cell receptor (beta chain) was captured in a study of T-cell memory formation after mild COVID-19. Points from the study as a whole: A second wave of clones peaked on day 37, and their SARS-CoV-2 specificity went unconfirmed.

Per germline, CDR1 KGHDR and CDR2 SFDVKD. The V gene end was trimmed by 3 bases and the J gene end by 1 base; junction bases not matched to a gene: 10. The CDR3 length is 18 residues. A note on this clonotype: What it recognizes is unknown.

TCRdb recomputed calls from the 5' RACE reads with MiXCR, one row per CDR3 protein. The data hold 450,000 to 650,000 distinct CDR3 sequences, with roughly 22% observed a single time. This TCR derives from an adult woman who had mild COVID-19 (a few samples of this study predate the infection). Cell type and time point are not known. The chain joins TRBV24-1 to TRBJ2-2, with 7 nucleotides matching TRBD2. Material for sequencing was PBMCs or a T cell subset sorted from them (not recorded which). The CDR3 loop is CATSDPAGSGLNTGELFF. The CDR3 DNA reads TGTGCCACCAGTGATCCCGCCGGTAGCGGGCTGAACACCGGGGAGCTGTTTTTT.